Sequencing of this T cell receptor beta chain was carried out in a study of T cells after posttransplantation cyclophosphamide. Study-wide findings and caveats: Donor CD8+ memory clones often dominated recipient blood repertoires at later times. Recipient CMV seropositivity and CMV reactivation strongly tracked TRB clonality.

In regard to this clone: The antigen remains undetermined.

Germline CDR1 reads LGHNA; CDR2 reads YSLEER. After removal of 1 base from V and 3 bases from J, the junction contained 8 bases not matched to a gene. The CDR3 sequence is 18 residues long. Profiling relied on immunoSEQ multiplex PCR, and the TCRdb table lists in-frame clones only, not all of them. Altogether around 10,000 clones are present, 85% being singletons, with the ten largest covering approximately 15%. Busulfan-fludarabine conditioning, marrow transplant, and cyclophosphamide on days +3 and +4 were administered. The sequencing here drew on PBMCs, taken 1755 days after allogeneic stem cell transplant with posttransplant cyclophosphamide. The receptor was derived from a female patient aged 50-60 years who received an allogeneic stem cell transplant from a related donor, was CMV-positive, and had no GVHD. Part of the T cell pool may stem from the graft donor. The V and J genes are TRBV4-3 and TRBJ2-2; TRBD2 aligns across 10 bases. The CDR3 nucleotides read TGCGCCAGCAGCCAAGGGCTAGCGGGGGCCATGGACACCGGGGAGCTGTTTTTT. Its protein is CASSQGLAGAMDTGELFF.